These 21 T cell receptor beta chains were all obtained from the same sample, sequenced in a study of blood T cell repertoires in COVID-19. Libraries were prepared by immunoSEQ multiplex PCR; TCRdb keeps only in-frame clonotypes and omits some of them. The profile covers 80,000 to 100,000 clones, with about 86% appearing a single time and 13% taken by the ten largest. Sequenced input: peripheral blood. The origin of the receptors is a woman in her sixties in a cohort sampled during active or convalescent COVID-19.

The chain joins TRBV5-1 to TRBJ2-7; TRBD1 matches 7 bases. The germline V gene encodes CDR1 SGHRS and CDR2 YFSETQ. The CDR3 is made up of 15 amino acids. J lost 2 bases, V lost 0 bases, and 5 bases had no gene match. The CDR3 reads CASSLDPDRTYEQYF. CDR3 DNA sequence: TGCGCCAGCAGCTTGGACCCGGACAGGACCTACGAGCAGTACTTC.

The CDR3 protein is CASSPPSDRGETQYF. CDR3 nucleotides: TGTGCCAGCTCACCACCAAGCGACCGCGGGGAGACCCAGTACTTC. The chain links TRBV18 to TRBJ2-5; a possible D gene is TRBD2 (5 bases). Trimming stripped 0 bases from V and 5 bases from J, with 13 bases between. CDR3 length equals 15 residues. Germline assignment: CDR1 KGHSH and CDR2 LQKENI.

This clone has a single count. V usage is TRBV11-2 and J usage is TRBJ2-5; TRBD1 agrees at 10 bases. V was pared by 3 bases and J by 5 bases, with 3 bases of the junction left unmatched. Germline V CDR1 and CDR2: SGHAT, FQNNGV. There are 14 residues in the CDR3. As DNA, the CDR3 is TGTGCCAGCAGCTTGACAGGGGGCTCGGAGACCCAGTACTTC. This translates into CASSLTGGSETQYF.

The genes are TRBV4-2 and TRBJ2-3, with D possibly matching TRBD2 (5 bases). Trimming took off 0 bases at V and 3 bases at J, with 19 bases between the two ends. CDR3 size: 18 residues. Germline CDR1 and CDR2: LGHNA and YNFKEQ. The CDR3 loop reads CASSQDPGGGWETDTQYF. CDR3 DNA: TGTGCCAGCAGCCAAGATCCCGGTGGCGGGTGGGAAACAGATACGCAGTATTTT.

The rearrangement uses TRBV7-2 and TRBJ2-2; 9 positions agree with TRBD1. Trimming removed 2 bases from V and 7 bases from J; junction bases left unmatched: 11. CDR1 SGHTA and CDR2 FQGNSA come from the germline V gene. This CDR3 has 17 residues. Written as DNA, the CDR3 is TGTGCCAGCAGCTTAACAAGGACAGGGGCAATCCACGGGGAGCTGTTTTTT. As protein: CASSLTRTGAIHGELFF.

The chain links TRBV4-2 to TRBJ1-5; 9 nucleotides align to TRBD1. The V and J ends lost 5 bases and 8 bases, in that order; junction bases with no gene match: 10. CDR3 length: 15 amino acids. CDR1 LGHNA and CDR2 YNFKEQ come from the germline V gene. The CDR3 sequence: CASSVRGTGSEPQHF. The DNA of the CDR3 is TGTGCCAGCAGCGTACGCGGGACAGGGTCCGAGCCCCAGCATTTT.

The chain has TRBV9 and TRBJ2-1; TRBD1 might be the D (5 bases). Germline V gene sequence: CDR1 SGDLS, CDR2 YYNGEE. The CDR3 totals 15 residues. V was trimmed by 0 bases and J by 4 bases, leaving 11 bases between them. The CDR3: CASSVAGWDYNEQFF. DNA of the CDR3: TGTGCCAGCAGCGTAGCAGGGTGGGATTACAATGAGCAGTTCTTC.

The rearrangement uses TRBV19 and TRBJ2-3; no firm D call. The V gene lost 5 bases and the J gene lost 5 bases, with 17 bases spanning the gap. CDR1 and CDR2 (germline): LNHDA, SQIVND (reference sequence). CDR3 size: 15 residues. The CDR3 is CASSPKTETVDTQYF. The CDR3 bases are TGTGCCAGTAGTCCAAAGACTGAGACCGTAGATACGCAGTATTTT. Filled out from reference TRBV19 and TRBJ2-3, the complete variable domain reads DGGITQSPKYLFRKEGQNVTLSCEQNLNHDAMYWYRQDPGQGLRLIYYSQIVNDFQKGDIAEGYSVSREKKESFPLTVTSAQKNPTAFYLCASSPKTETVDTQYFGPGTRLTVL.

The CDR3: CASSEVSGSLAETQYF. For the CDR3, the DNA is TGTGCCAGCAGTGAAGTAAGCGGGAGCTTAGCAGAGACCCAGTACTTC. The chain has TRBV6-1 and TRBJ2-5, with 8 bases fitting TRBD2. CDR1 is MNHNS, CDR2 SASEGT, per germline. V lost 1 base and J lost 4; bases outside the gene matches: 8. There are 16 residues in the CDR3.

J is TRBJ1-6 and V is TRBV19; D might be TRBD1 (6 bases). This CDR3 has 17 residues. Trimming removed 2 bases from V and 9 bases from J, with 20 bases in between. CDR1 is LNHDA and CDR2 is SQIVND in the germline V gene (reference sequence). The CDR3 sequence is CASSIQSGRGSVSPLHF. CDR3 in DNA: TGTGCCAGTAGTATACAATCGGGCAGGGGTTCAGTTTCACCCCTCCACTTT.

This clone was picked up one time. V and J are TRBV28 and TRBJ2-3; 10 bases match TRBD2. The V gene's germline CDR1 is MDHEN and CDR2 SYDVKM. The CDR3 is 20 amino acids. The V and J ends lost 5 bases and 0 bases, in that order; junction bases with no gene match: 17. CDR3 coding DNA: TGTGCCAGCAGTCCTTGGATGGTAGCGGGAGGCCTTACTAGCACAGATACGCAGTATTTT. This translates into CASSPWMVAGGLTSTDTQYF.

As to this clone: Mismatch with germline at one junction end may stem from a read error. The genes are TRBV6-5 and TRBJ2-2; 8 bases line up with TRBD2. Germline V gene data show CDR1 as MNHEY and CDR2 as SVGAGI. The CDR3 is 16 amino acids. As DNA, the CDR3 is TGTGCCCGCAGTTACAACCGGGGGGGGGACACCGGGGAGCTGTTTTTT. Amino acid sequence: CARSYNRGGDTGELFF.

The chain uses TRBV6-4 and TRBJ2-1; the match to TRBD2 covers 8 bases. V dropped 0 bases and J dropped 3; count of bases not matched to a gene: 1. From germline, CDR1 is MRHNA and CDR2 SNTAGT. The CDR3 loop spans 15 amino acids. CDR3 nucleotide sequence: TGTGCCAGCAGTGACTCGGCGGGAGGCTACAATGAGCAGTTCTTC. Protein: CASSDSAGGYNEQFF.

DNA for the CDR3: TGTGCCAGCAGCGCGGTTGGGACAGGGCCCTACGAGCAGTACTTC. Encoded protein: CASSAVGTGPYEQYF. The rearrangement links TRBV6-5 to TRBJ2-7; 9 bases are a match to TRBD1. V dropped 6 bases and J dropped 2; count of bases not matched to a gene: 8. The V gene's germline CDR1 is MNHEY and CDR2 SVGAGI. The CDR3 is made up of 15 amino acids.

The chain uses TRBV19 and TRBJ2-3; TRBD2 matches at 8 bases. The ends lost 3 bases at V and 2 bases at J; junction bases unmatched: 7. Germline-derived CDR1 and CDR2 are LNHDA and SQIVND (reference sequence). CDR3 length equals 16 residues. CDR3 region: CASSISGTRLTDTQYF. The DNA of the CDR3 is TGTGCCAGTAGTATTTCCGGGACTAGACTCACAGATACGCAGTATTTT.

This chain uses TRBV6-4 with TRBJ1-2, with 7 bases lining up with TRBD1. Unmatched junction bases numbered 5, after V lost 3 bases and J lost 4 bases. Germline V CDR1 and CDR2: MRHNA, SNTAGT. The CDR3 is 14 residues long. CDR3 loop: CASSEGYRGYGYTF. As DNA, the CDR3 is TGTGCCAGCAGTGAGGGGTACAGGGGCTATGGCTACACCTTC.

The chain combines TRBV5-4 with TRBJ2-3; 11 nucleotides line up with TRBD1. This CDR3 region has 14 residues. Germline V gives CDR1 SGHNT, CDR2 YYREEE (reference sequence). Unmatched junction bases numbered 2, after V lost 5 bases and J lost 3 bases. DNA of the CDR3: TGTGCCAGCAGGTGGGACAGGGGGACAGATACGCAGTATTTT. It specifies CASRWDRGTDTQYF.

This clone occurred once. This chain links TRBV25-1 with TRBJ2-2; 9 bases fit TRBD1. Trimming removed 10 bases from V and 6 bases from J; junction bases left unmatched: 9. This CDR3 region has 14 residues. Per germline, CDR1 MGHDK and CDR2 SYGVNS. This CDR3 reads CAISKGQGSGELFF. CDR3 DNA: TGTGCCATTAGCAAGGGACAGGGATCCGGGGAGCTGTTTTTT.

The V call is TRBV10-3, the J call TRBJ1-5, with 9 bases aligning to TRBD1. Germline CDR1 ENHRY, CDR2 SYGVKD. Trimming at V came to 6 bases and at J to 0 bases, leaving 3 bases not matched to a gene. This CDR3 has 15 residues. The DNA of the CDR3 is TGTGCCATCAGAGAACAGGGGGCTAGCAATCAGCCCCAGCATTTT. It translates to CAIREQGASNQPQHF.

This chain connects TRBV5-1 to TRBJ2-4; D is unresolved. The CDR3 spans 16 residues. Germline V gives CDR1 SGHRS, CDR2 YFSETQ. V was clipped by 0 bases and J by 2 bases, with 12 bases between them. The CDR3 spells CASSLAETRTKNIQYF. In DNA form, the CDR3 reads TGCGCCAGCAGCTTGGCCGAAACAAGAACCAAAAACATTCAGTACTTC.

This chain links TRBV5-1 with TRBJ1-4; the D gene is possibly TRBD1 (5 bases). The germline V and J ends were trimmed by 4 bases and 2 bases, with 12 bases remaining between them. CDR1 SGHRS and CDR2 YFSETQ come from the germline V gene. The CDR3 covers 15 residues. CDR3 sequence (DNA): TGCGCCAGCAGCCGCTGGGGGGGGACTAATGAAAAACTGTTTTTT. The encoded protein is CASSRWGGTNEKLFF.